These 7 T cell receptor beta chains came from one sample sequenced in a study of blood T cell repertoires in COVID-19. Profiled with immunoSEQ multiplex PCR; TCRdb holds only in-frame clones, not every one. Of 290,000 or so clones listed, around 87% are singletons. The specimen sequenced was peripheral blood. The receptors were gathered from a man between 65 and 85 years old with acute or convalescent COVID-19.

The gene calls are TRBV9 and TRBJ2-7; the match to TRBD2 covers 10 bases. Germline V gene sequence: CDR1 SGDLS, CDR2 YYNGEE. The CDR3 contains 16 residues. V shed 2 bases, J shed 2 bases, and the junction held 7 bases outside the gene matches. The CDR3 protein is CASSVVSSGGTYEQYF. The CDR3 DNA reads as TGTGCCAGCAGCGTGGTTTCTAGCGGGGGCACCTACGAGCAGTACTTC.

This sequence joins TRBV19 and TRBJ2-5, with D possibly being TRBD1 (6 bases). V shed 3 bases and J shed 2 bases, with 16 bases lying between them. In germline, CDR1 is LNHDA, CDR2 SQIVND (reference sequence). The CDR3 runs 16 residues. The CDR3 DNA follows: TGTGCCAGTAGTATCGGGCCAGGGGCTGCACAAGAGACCCAGTACTTC. It codes for CASSIGPGAAQETQYF.

This rearrangement joins TRBV6-6 to TRBJ2-3; 9 nucleotides agree with TRBD2. Per germline, CDR1 MNHNY and CDR2 SVGAGI (reference sequence). The CDR3 runs to 14 residues. Trimming removed 6 bases from V and 2 bases from J; junction bases left unmatched: 3. DNA of the CDR3: TGTGCCAGCAGACTAGCGGGCTTCACAGATACGCAGTATTTT. Its translation is CASRLAGFTDTQYF.

CDR3 DNA: TGTGCCAGCAGCCCCAGCGGATGGCAAGAGACCCAGTACTTC. This codes for CASSPSGWQETQYF. The chain has TRBV6-5 and TRBJ2-5; D perhaps matches TRBD2 (5 bases). CDR3 length: 14 amino acids. Trimming pared 6 bases from V and 2 bases from J, leaving 13 bases between. In germline, CDR1 is MNHEY, CDR2 SVGAGI.

This chain connects TRBV4-2 to TRBJ2-7, with D perhaps matching TRBD2 (6 bases). Trimming stripped 0 bases from V and 4 bases from J, with 13 bases between. Per germline, CDR1 LGHNA and CDR2 YNFKEQ. CDR3 length: 15 residues. For the CDR3, the DNA is TGTGCCAGCAGCCAAGATCAAGTGGAGGGGTACGAGCAGTACTTC. Amino acids: CASSQDQVEGYEQYF.

The rearrangement joins TRBV7-9 to TRBJ1-1, with D perhaps TRBD1 (5 bases). CDR1 and CDR2 (germline): SEHNR, FQNEAQ (reference sequence). Trimming cost V 5 bases and J 2 bases, with 12 bases left between them. There are 14 residues in the CDR3. In nucleotides, the CDR3 is TGTGCCAGCAGCACCGACAGACGAAACACTGAAGCTTTCTTT. This codes for CASSTDRRNTEAFF.

To note about this clone: Other DNA variants within this sample encode the same CDR3. The chain combines TRBV28 with TRBJ1-4; TRBD1 matches 10 bases. Unmatched junction bases numbered 3, after V lost 3 bases and J lost 5 bases. CDR1 MDHEN and CDR2 SYDVKM come from the germline V gene. The CDR3 runs to 15 residues. The CDR3 region has the DNA TGTGCCAGCAGTTTGGGGGGACAGGGGAATGAAAAACTGTTTTTT. Translation gives CASSLGGQGNEKLFF.